This TCR beta chain was captured in a study of T cells after yellow fever vaccination. Germline V gene data show CDR1 as SNHLY and CDR2 as FYNNEI. The CDR3 covers 14 residues. Trimming pared 4 bases from V and 8 bases from J, leaving 15 bases between. As to this clonotype: Its specificity is unknown.

TCRdb re-called the 5' RACE reads with MiXCR, one entry per CDR3 protein. The sample yields approximately 300,000 distinct CDR3 sequences, around a tenth seen once. Study-level points and caveats: Post-booster samples contained most primary-vaccination clones (more than 95% CD4, less than 90% CD8). The appearance of a small share of clonotypes in both CD4 and CD8 compartments was observed. Researchers cautioned that FACS-sorted repertoires could harbor abundant clonotypes contaminating from the bulk population. A secondary response was less intense yet reached its peak sooner, at day 5 versus 15.

The TCR comes from a man between 18 and 29 years old who received the YFV17D yellow fever vaccine. The chain carries TRBV2 and TRBJ2-1; no definite D call. The source was CD4+ T cells sorted from PBMCs, collected 45 days after the yellow fever booster vaccination. The CDR3 nucleotides are TGTGCCAGCAGTGGGCAAGGGTATGGCGATGAGCAGTTCTTC. Protein: CASSGQGYGDEQFF.